The source of this TCR beta chain is a study of blood T cell repertoires in COVID-19. This CDR3 has 15 residues. The V gene lost 6 bases and the J gene lost 0 bases, with 12 bases spanning the gap. Germline CDR1 and CDR2: SGHTA and FQGNSA. Data came from immunoSEQ multiplex PCR; TCRdb stores just in-frame clones and leaves some out. Of approximately 500,000 clones in the sample, about 88% were seen once. Patients at the Seattle site were enrolled during active infection and followed longitudinally. The V gene is TRBV7-2, the J gene TRBJ1-3, with D tentatively TRBD1 (6 bases). The sequence came from a woman in her forties or fifties with COVID-19, enrolled during active disease. The sample taken for sequencing was peripheral blood. The CDR3 coding sequence is TGTGCCAGCAGATCAGGGGTCCTCTCTGGAAACACCATATATTTT. It specifies CASRSGVLSGNTIYF.